The 12 T cell receptor beta chains below come from one sample, sequenced in a study of OX40 agonist ivuxolimab in advanced cancers. Generated by immunoSEQ multiplex PCR, the TCRdb table keeps only in-frame clones and is missing some. The table lists some 79,000 clones, approximately 90% of them singletons. The sequencing used CD4+ or CD8+ T cells sorted from blood, collected in a trial of the OX40 agonist ivuxolimab. The receptors were gathered from an adult with an advanced solid tumor such as melanoma, head and neck, liver or kidney cancer.

The chain links TRBV14 to TRBJ2-3; D is unresolved. The CDR3 extends over 13 amino acids. Trimming shortened V by 2 bases and J by 5 bases, and 8 bases separated the two germline ends. From germline, CDR1 is SGHDN and CDR2 FVKESK. CDR3 region: CASSQQEIDTQYF. CDR3 bases: TGTGCCAGCAGCCAACAGGAGATAGATACGCAGTATTTT.

This chain connects TRBV5-6 to TRBJ2-5, with D uncertain. V was cut by 4 bases and J by 3 bases, with 4 bases left in between. Germline CDR1 reads SGHDT; CDR2 reads YYEEEE. The CDR3 spans 11 residues. This CDR3 reads CASSLEETQYF. The CDR3, as DNA: TGTGCCAGCAGCCTCGAAGAGACCCAGTACTTC.

This chain links TRBV16 with TRBJ1-5; D is unclear. CDR1 and CDR2 (germline): KGHSY, FQNENV. The CDR3 consists of 13 residues. Trimming took 0 bases from V and 4 from J, leaving 4 bases between them. The chain's CDR3 is CASSQSRNQPQHF. The CDR3, as DNA: TGTGCCAGCAGCCAATCCAGAAATCAGCCCCAGCATTTT. Looking up the rest from reference TRBV16 and TRBJ1-5 gives the full variable domain: GEEVAQTPKHLVRGEGQKAKLYCAPIKGHSYVFWYQQVLKNEFKFLISFQNENVFDETGMPKERFSAKCLPNSPCSLEIQATKLEDSAVYFCASSQSRNQPQHFGDGTRLSIL.

V and J are TRBV11-2 and TRBJ2-7; D may correspond to TRBD1 or TRBD2 (5 bases each). CDR1 SGHAT and CDR2 FQNNGV come from the germline V gene. V was cut by 6 bases and J by 2 bases, with 20 bases left in between. CDR3 size: 16 residues. In DNA, the CDR3 is TGTGCCAGCAGTCAAAGACTCGGGGCAATCCCCTACGAGCAGTACTTC. It encodes CASSQRLGAIPYEQYF. The full variable domain, with the rest looked up from reference TRBV11-2 and TRBJ2-7, is EAGVAQSPRYKIIEKRQSVAFWCNPISGHATLYWYQQILGQGPKLLIQFQNNGVVDDSQLPKDRFSAERLKGVDSTLKIQPAKLEDSAVYLCASSQRLGAIPYEQYFGPGTRLTVT.

The chain recombines TRBV6-5 with TRBJ2-6, with 7 bases matching TRBD1. The ends lost 2 bases at V and 12 bases at J; junction bases unmatched: 10. The germline CDR1 and CDR2 sequences are MNHEY and SVGAGI. The length of the CDR3 is 15 residues. This CDR3 reads CASSYEDRPTAVLTF. As DNA, the CDR3 is TGTGCCAGCAGTTACGAGGACAGGCCGACGGCCGTCCTGACTTTC.

The chain links TRBV19 to TRBJ1-4, with TRBD1 matching 7 bases. Germline values: CDR1 LNHDA, CDR2 SQIVND (reference sequence). Losses at the gene ends were 10 bases for V and 0 bases for J; bases not matched to a gene: 11. The CDR3 totals 16 residues. CDR3 nucleotides: TGTGCCACCTCCCCTGTGGGGACAGCAACTAATGAAAAACTGTTTTTT. It translates to CATSPVGTATNEKLFF.

The table lists this clone with a few counts. The rearrangement uses TRBV11-3 and TRBJ2-5; D unresolved. The V gene's germline CDR1 is SGHNT and CDR2 YENEEA. The V gene lost 5 bases and the J gene lost 9 bases, with 19 bases spanning the gap. CDR3 size: 14 residues. The CDR3, as DNA: TGTGCCAGCAGCCCAGCTTCGCGTCAAGATCCCCAGTACTTC. This gives the protein CASSPASRQDPQYF.

This rearrangement joins TRBV29-1 to TRBJ2-3, with no clear D. This CDR3 spans 12 amino acids. Germline V gives CDR1 SQVTM, CDR2 ANQGSEA. V lost 7 bases and J 1 base, leaving 9 bases between the germline ends. The CDR3 nucleotides are TGCAGCGATCGACCGGGCACAGATACGCAGTATTTT. Protein product: CSDRPGTDTQYF.

J is TRBJ2-3 and V is TRBV7-2, with TRBD1 as a possible D gene (6 bases). V shed 1 base and J shed 0 bases, with 14 bases lying between them. This CDR3 has 17 residues. The germline V gene encodes CDR1 SGHTA and CDR2 FQGNSA. The chain's CDR3 is CASSLGGGGASTDTQYF. DNA for the CDR3: TGTGCCAGCAGCTTAGGTGGGGGCGGAGCAAGCACAGATACGCAGTATTTT.

V gene TRBV19 combines with J gene TRBJ2-3, with D maybe TRBD2 (5 bases). Germline loops: CDR1 LNHDA, CDR2 SQIVND (reference sequence). V was cut by 8 bases and J by 0 bases, with 18 bases left in between. CDR3 length equals 16 residues. CDR3 loop: CASAPPDLTSTDTQYF. The CDR3 DNA follows: TGTGCCAGTGCCCCCCCGGACTTAACTAGCACAGATACGCAGTATTTT.

This chain joins TRBV5-8 and TRBJ2-7; 12 bases map to TRBD2. The CDR3 is made up of 18 amino acids. V gave up 0 bases and J gave up 5 bases; unmatched junction bases: 12. Germline lookup yields CDR1 SGHTS and CDR2 YDEGEE. CDR3 in amino acids: CASSLVARLAGVPHEQYF. CDR3 nucleotide sequence: TGTGCCAGCAGCTTGGTGGCTCGACTAGCGGGAGTGCCGCACGAGCAGTACTTC.

The V and J genes are TRBV19 and TRBJ2-7; 9 nucleotides agree with TRBD2. J was trimmed by 5 bases and V by 3 bases; bases with no gene match: 8. The CDR3 spans 15 residues. Germline CDR1 LNHDA, CDR2 SQIVND (reference sequence). The CDR3 nucleotides are TGTGCCAGTAGTATTTATAGCGGGAGTGGCCACGAGCAGTACTTC. Translating it yields CASSIYSGSGHEQYF.